The 19 T cell receptor beta chains below were found in one sample sequenced in a study of post-analysis software for immune sequencing data. Unique molecular identifiers featured in each of the TCR beta cDNA libraries. MiXCR, applied by TCRdb to the PCR reads, yields one record per CDR3 protein. The table records 820,000 or so distinct CDR3 sequences, approximately 57% of them present only once. Whole-study results and caveats: Included in a set of four or five TRBV segments more frequent in patients than controls were TRBV5-6, TRBV5-1 and TRBV20-1.

For these TCRs, the target antigens are not known. Sequences were obtained from blood. All receptors derive from a girl aged 5 to 17 with multiple sclerosis.

This clonotype was seen a handful of times. This rearrangement joins TRBV10-3 to TRBJ1-2; weak D call: TRBD1 (6 bases). This CDR3 spans 12 amino acids. From germline, CDR1 is ENHRY and CDR2 SYGVKD. V gave up 0 bases and J gave up 9 bases, with 8 bases separating them. DNA for the CDR3: TGTGCCATCAGTGAGTCCACAGGGAGCTACACCTTC. As protein: CAISESTGSYTF.

This chain links TRBV11-1 with TRBJ1-2; D call uncertain. Deletions cut 3 bases from V and 2 bases from J, with 31 bases between. CDR1 is SGHAT, CDR2 FQDESV, per germline (reference sequence). The CDR3 contains 21 residues. For the CDR3, the DNA is TGTGCCAGCAGCTTGGGTCTTGCTACCGGGATCCCAGTGAGGCTAAACTATGGCTACACCTTC. Protein: CASSLGLATGIPVRLNYGYTF.

This clonotype was seen a handful of times. V is TRBV7-2 and J is TRBJ1-4; a weak D match, TRBD1 (6 bases). Deletions cut 1 base from V and 8 bases from J, with 11 bases between. CDR1 and CDR2 (germline): SGHTA, FQGNSA. This CDR3 is built from 14 residues. CDR3 in amino acids: CASSLDRVREKLFF. CDR3 nucleotides: TGTGCCAGCAGCTTAGACAGGGTACGGGAAAAACTGTTTTTT.

The chain is built from TRBV5-1 and TRBJ2-1; D ambiguous. Trimming cost V 4 bases and J 10 bases, with 15 bases left between them. Germline-derived CDR1 and CDR2 are SGHRS and YFSETQ. This CDR3 region has 13 residues. The CDR3 DNA is TGCGCCAGCAGCCCCCCCTTTCAAGGGGAGCAGTTCTTC. It codes for CASSPPFQGEQFF.

This chain links TRBV5-5 with TRBJ1-1; D is perhaps TRBD1 (5 bases). CDR1 and CDR2 from the germline V gene are SGHKS and YYEKEE (reference sequence). Trimming pared 4 bases from V and 2 bases from J, leaving 15 bases between. CDR3 length equals 15 residues. The chain's CDR3 is CASSRVGRDNTEAFF. The DNA of the CDR3 is TGTGCCAGCAGCCGTGTAGGGAGGGACAACACTGAAGCTTTCTTT.

The V and J genes are TRBV4-1 and TRBJ2-4; TRBD2 aligns across 7 bases. Near its end, the DNA agrees better with TRBJ2-7, so the J call may be wrong. The germline gives CDR1 MGHRA, CDR2 YSYEKL. The length of the CDR3 is 15 residues. The CDR3 region has the DNA TGCGCCAGCAGCCAAGAGCGGGGGACCGTCCACGAGCAGTACTTC. Translation: CASSQERGTVHEQYF.

The V call is TRBV20-1, the J call TRBJ2-3, with 9 bases fitting TRBD2. The V segment lost 1 base and the J segment 2 bases; nucleotides outside the gene matches: 7. Germline CDR1 and CDR2: DFQATT and SNEGSKA (reference sequence). CDR3 length: 16 residues. CDR3 sequence (DNA): TGCAGTGCTAGAGTCCTGACTAGCGGATCCACAGATACGCAGTATTTT. As protein: CSARVLTSGSTDTQYF.

This chain connects TRBV10-3 to TRBJ1-1; D is unclear. This CDR3 is 12 amino acids long. Trimming shortened V by 4 bases and J by 5 bases, and 8 bases separated the two germline ends. The germline gives CDR1 ENHRY, CDR2 SYGVKD. DNA for the CDR3: TGTGCCATCAGTGCAGGCCGGACTGAAGCTTTCTTT. Translated, it gives CAISAGRTEAFF.

V and J are TRBV7-2 and TRBJ1-5; possibly TRBD1 for D (6 bases). This CDR3 has 14 amino acids. From germline, CDR1 is SGHTA and CDR2 FQGNSA. Trimming shortened V by 1 base and J by 6 bases, and 10 bases separated the two germline ends. DNA for the CDR3: TGTGCCAGCAGCTTAGTACAGGGCGGTCAGCCCCAGCATTTT. Protein: CASSLVQGGQPQHF.

The V and J genes are TRBV28 and TRBJ1-1; no clear D. V lost 3 bases and J lost 5, with 16 bases in between. Looked up from germline, CDR1 is MDHEN and CDR2 is SYDVKM. CDR3 size: 15 residues. CDR3 nucleotides: TGTGCCAGCAGTTTTCCCTGGGTCCGAGGGACTGAAGCTTTCTTT. Amino acids: CASSFPWVRGTEAFF.

This clonotype occurred once. The CDR3 sequence is CSVDRAGTGLNTEAFF. In DNA, the CDR3 is TGCAGCGTGGACAGGGCGGGGACGGGGTTGAACACTGAAGCTTTCTTT. The gene calls are TRBV29-1 and TRBJ1-1; 8 bases match TRBD1. The CDR3 consists of 16 residues. With 6 bases clipped from V and 0 bases from J, the junction kept 12 bases outside the gene matches. Germline V gene data show CDR1 as SQVTM and CDR2 as ANQGSEA.

The CDR3 region is CASSGLKGNYGYTF. In nucleotides, the CDR3 is TGTGCCAGCAGCGGACTGAAAGGGAACTATGGCTACACCTTC. The chain links TRBV7-9 to TRBJ1-2; no clear D. In germline, CDR1 is SEHNR, CDR2 FQNEAQ (reference sequence). The CDR3 sequence is 14 residues long. With 5 bases removed from V and 2 bases from J, the gap between germline ends came to 12 bases.

This clonotype appeared a few times. The chain recombines TRBV12-3 or TRBV12-4 with TRBJ2-7; D not certain. TRBJ2-5 explains the end of the DNA better; the J call may be wrong. The CDR3 runs to 14 residues. The CDR3 here is CASSDGPTDRTQYF. In nucleotides, the CDR3 is TGTGCCAGCAGTGATGGACCGACGGACCGGACCCAGTACTTC.

V usage is TRBV20-1 and J usage is TRBJ2-5; 7 bases map to TRBD2. With the DNA end fitting TRBJ2-7 better, the J assignment may be wrong. This CDR3 is built from 14 residues. Looked up from germline, CDR1 is DFQATT and CDR2 is SNEGSKA (reference sequence). CDR3 protein: CSASMGGNEYEQYF. The CDR3 DNA reads TGCAGTGCTAGTATGGGGGGGAATGAATACGAGCAGTACTTC.

This clonotype was observed a single time. The J gene is TRBJ1-5, the V gene TRBV12-3 or TRBV12-4; the D is unclear. The CDR3 is 16 residues long. Trimming took off 5 bases at V and 0 bases at J, with 14 bases between the two ends. The CDR3 loop reads CASSGRTENSNQPQHF. DNA of the CDR3: TGTGCCAGCAGTGGTAGGACGGAAAATAGCAATCAGCCCCAGCATTTT.

The chain combines TRBV13 with TRBJ2-7; D remains unclear. Per germline, CDR1 PRHDT and CDR2 FYEKMQ (reference sequence). This CDR3 region has 15 residues. Trimming took off 3 bases at V and 0 bases at J, with 12 bases between the two ends. The CDR3 sequence is CASSLNGAFSYEQYF. CDR3 coding DNA: TGTGCCAGCAGCTTGAACGGAGCCTTCTCCTACGAGCAGTACTTC.

This rearrangement joins TRBV3-1 to TRBJ2-7; D may be TRBD1 or TRBD2 (5 bases each). Trimming cost V 4 bases and J 3 bases, with 13 bases left between them. The CDR3 sequence is 14 residues long. CDR1 and CDR2 from the germline V gene are LGHDT and YNNKEL (reference sequence). CDR3 DNA sequence: TGTGCCAGCAGCCGTCTGGGACGTAACTACGAGCAGTACTTC. The encoded protein is CASSRLGRNYEQYF.

The sample holds a few counts of this clonotype. This rearrangement joins TRBV6-6 to TRBJ2-5; D is undetermined. Germline values: CDR1 MNHNY, CDR2 SVGAGI (reference sequence). The CDR3 covers 15 residues. V lost 0 bases, J lost 1 base, and 9 bases lay in between. The CDR3 region has the DNA TGTGCCAGCAGTTACTCGAAGGGTCTCCAAGAGACCCAGTACTTC. This sequence encodes CASSYSKGLQETQYF.

Details on this clonotype: The junction departs from the called germline gene at one end, perhaps through a read error. This chain uses TRBV4-2 with TRBJ2-7, with TRBD2 matching over 7 bases. Per the germline V gene, CDR1 is LGHNA and CDR2 is YNFKEQ. The CDR3 length is 15 residues. CDR3 DNA: TGTACCAGCAGCCAAGTCCGGGGGGAGGTTGACGAGCAGTACTTC. Amino acids: CTSSQVRGEVDEQYF.